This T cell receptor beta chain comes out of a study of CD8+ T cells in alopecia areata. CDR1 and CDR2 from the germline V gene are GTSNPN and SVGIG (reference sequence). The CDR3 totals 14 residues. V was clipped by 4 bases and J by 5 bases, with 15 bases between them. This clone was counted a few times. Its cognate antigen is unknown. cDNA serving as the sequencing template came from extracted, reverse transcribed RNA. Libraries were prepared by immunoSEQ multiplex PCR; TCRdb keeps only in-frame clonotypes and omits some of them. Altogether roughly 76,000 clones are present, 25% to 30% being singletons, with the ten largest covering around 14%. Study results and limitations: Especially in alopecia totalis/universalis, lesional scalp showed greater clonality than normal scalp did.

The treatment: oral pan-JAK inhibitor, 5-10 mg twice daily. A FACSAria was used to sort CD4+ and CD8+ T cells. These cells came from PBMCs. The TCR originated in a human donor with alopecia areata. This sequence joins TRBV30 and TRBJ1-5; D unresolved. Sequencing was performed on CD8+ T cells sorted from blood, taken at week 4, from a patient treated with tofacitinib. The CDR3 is CAWNDKGKDQPQHF. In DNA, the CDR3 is TGTGCCTGGAACGATAAGGGAAAAGATCAGCCCCAGCATTTT.